Sequencing of this T cell receptor beta chain was carried out in a study of blood T cells in healthy people across ages. Whole-study findings and limits: CMV infection status of these donors was not known.

This clonotype was observed a few times. Its specificity is unknown. Using a J-beta primer mix together with a sample-barcoded 5' primer, a second PCR was run for roughly 7 to 12 cycles. The yield of each sample was at least 2.5 million CDR3-containing paired-end reads. Via MiXCR, TCRdb re-called the 5' RACE reads, giving one row per CDR3 protein. The data show approximately 790,000 distinct CDR3 sequences, approximately 67% seen once. This CDR3 has 13 amino acids. The V call is TRBV12-3 or TRBV12-4, the J call TRBJ2-3; D unresolved. Sequenced input: blood. This clonotype originated in a man aged 30 to 39 in good health. CDR3 nucleotide sequence: TGTGCAACACTGGGGTACGAAGGAGATACGCAGTATTTT. Its translation: CATLGYEGDTQYF.